This section outlines one T cell receptor beta chain sequence together with its context. The repertoire was sequenced with immunoSEQ multiplex PCR; TCRdb's copy has only in-frame clones and lacks some. The sample consists of about 200,000 clones, 85% to 95% of them appearing once. The sample belongs to a study of blood T cell repertoires in COVID-19. The CDR3 spans 13 residues. V was cut by 0 bases and J by 7 bases, with 9 bases left in between. Germline V gene sequence: CDR1 MGHRA, CDR2 YSYEKL. The sequence came from a man aged 30 to 45 with COVID-19, enrolled during active disease. The sample taken for sequencing was peripheral blood. The chain is built from TRBV4-1 and TRBJ2-5; the D is unclear. The CDR3 spells CASSQETFGTQYF. In DNA, the CDR3 is TGCGCCAGCAGCCAAGAAACTTTTGGGACCCAGTACTTC.